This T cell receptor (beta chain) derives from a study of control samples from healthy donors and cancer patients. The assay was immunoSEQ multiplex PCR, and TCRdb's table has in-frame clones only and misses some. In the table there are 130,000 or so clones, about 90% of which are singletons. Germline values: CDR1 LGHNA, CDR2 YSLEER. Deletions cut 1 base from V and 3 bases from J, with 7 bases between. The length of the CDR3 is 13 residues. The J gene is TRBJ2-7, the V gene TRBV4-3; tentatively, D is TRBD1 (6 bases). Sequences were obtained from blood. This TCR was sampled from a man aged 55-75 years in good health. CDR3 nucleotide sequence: TGCGCCAGCAGCCAAGGACAGGACTACGAGCAGTACTTC. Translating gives CASSQGQDYEQYF.